This T cell receptor beta chain was found in a study of regulatory T cells. Findings and caveats of the study: Patient repertoires had restricted TRB V-J pairs and skewed V and J usage, most in Tregs. Hydrophobic residues at CDR3 positions 6 and 7 were enriched in conventional CD4+ T cells of CD3G-deficient patients.

Amplification used 52 TRBV primers and 13 TRBJ primers. The method was immunoSEQ multiplex PCR; TCRdb's version includes in-frame clones alone and lacks a portion of them. The sample lists 30,000 to 40,000 clones, 93% occurring once. To note about this clone: Its target is unknown.

Every patient with CD3G deficiency had evidence of autoimmunity. Sorting split CD4+ cells into CD25-high CD127-low Tregs and CD25-low CD127-high conventional T cells. The sequence derives from a child aged 2 to 15 with CD3G deficiency. Sequenced: conventional CD4+ T cells sorted from blood.

As DNA, the CDR3 is TGTGCCATCGGGACTAGCGGGGCCAGGGCCGAGCAGTACTTC. It translates to CAIGTSGARAEQYF. The V call is TRBV28, the J call TRBJ2-7; TRBD2 matches at 13 bases. The CDR3 is 14 residues long. The germline V gene encodes CDR1 MDHEN and CDR2 SYDVKM. V was clipped by 10 bases and J by 6 bases; unmatched bases: 9.